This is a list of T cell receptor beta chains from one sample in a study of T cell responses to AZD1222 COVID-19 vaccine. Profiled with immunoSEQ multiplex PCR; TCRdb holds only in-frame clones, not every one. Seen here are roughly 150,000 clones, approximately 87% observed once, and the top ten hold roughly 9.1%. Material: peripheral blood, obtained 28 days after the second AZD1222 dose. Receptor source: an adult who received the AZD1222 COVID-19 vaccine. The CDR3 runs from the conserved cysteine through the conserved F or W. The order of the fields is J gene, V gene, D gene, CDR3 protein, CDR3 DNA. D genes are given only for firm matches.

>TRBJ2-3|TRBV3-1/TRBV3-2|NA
CASSQGGDTQYF
TGTGCCAGCAGTCAGGGTGGCGATACGCAGTATTTT
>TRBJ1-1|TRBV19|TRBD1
CASSIRTGGFTEAFF
TGTGCCAGTAGTATCAGGACAGGGGGCTTTACTGAAGCTTTCTTT
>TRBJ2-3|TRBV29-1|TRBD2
CSVPSQSGRGDTQYF
TGCAGCGTCCCAAGCCAAAGCGGGAGGGGAGATACGCAGTATTTT
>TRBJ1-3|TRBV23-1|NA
CASSQSLGAQRRSGNTIYF
TGCGCCAGCAGTCAATCGCTCGGTGCGCAGCGCCGCTCTGGAAACACCATATATTTT
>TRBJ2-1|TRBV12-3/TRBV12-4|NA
CASSPNQRDEQFF
TGTGCCAGCAGCCCGAACCAGAGGGATGAGCAGTTCTTC
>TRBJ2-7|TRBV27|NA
CASSTPYEQYF
TGTGCCAGCAGTACCCCCTACGAGCAGTACTTC
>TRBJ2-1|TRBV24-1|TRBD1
CATSDMGQGQNEQFF
TGTGCCACCAGTGACATGGGACAGGGGCAAAATGAGCAGTTCTTC
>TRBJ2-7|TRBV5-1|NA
CASSLAGDSYEQYF
TGCGCCAGCAGCTTGGCTGGCGACTCCTACGAGCAGTACTTC
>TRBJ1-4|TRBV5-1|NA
CASSSGQTNLNEKLFF
TGCGCCAGCAGCTCAGGACAGACGAATCTTAATGAAAAACTGTTTTTT
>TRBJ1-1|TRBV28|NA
CASRFGGPTEAFF
TGTGCCAGCAGGTTCGGGGGGCCCACTGAAGCTTTCTTT
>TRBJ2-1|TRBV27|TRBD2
CASSSAGGYNEQFF
TGTGCCAGCAGTTCTGCGGGAGGGTACAATGAGCAGTTCTTC
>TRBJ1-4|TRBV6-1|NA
CASSEAAGAVNEKLFF
TGTGCCAGCAGTGAAGCAGCAGGGGCCGTTAATGAAAAACTGTTTTTT
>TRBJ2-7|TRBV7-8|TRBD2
CASSLSAGGTYEQYF
TGTGCCAGCAGCTTGTCAGCGGGAGGCACCTACGAGCAGTACTTC
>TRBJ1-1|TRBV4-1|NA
CASSQRGEGTEAFF
TGCGCCAGCAGCCAAAGGGGGGAGGGCACTGAAGCTTTCTTT
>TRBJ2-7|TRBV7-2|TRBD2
CASSPLAGAVSYEQYF
TGTGCCAGCAGCCCACTAGCGGGAGCTGTATCCTACGAGCAGTACTTC